These T cell receptor beta chains were read from a single sample in a study of blood T cell repertoires in COVID-19. The data were produced by immunoSEQ multiplex PCR, yet TCRdb's version contains in-frame clones alone and is incomplete. Of just over 200,000 clones detected, about three quarters appear once; the ten largest clones hold around 5.8%. The sample was peripheral blood. Receptors were obtained from a woman aged 65 to 85 with acute or convalescent COVID-19. CDR3s leave out the opening cysteine and the closing phenylalanine or tryptophan. The order of the fields is J gene, V gene, CDR3 protein.

TRBJ2-5,TRBV5-4,ASSLGTSGRATETQY
TRBJ2-2,TRBV2,ASSDLTGELF
TRBJ2-1,TRBV19,ASREGGSHNEQF
TRBJ2-7,TRBV5-1,ASSLGNQGSSYEQY
TRBJ1-4,TRBV2,ASRETGGAMGKLF
TRBJ1-5,TRBV5-1,ASSLYRGSNQPQH
TRBJ2-7,TRBV6-1,ASSEQQIYEQY
TRBJ1-1,TRBV19,ASSIDRQGAAF
TRBJ1-1,TRBV7-6,ASSTAEGTEAF
TRBJ2-1,TRBV21-1,ASSNRTEADEQF